One sample yielded the 20 T cell receptor beta chains listed below, sequenced in a study of cytomegalovirus exposure and HLA in healthy donors. Researchers ran the PCR with 60 Vbeta and 13 Jbeta primers. Sequencing used immunoSEQ multiplex PCR; TCRdb keeps in-frame clones, though not all of them. The data show 150,000 to 200,000 clones, around 81% seen once. Sample: PBMCs. All receptors come from a woman aged 18-29 years in good health and CMV-seropositive.

The chain is built from TRBV7-2 and TRBJ1-3, with 8 bases identical to TRBD1. CDR1 and CDR2 from the germline V gene are SGHTA and FQGNSA. The CDR3 consists of 20 residues. V lost 0 bases and J lost 2; bases outside the gene matches: 15. The CDR3 region has the DNA TGTGCCAGCAGCTTAGCCCGAGGACAGGGCCAAACAAACCCTGGAAACACCATATATTTT. Translating it yields CASSLARGQGQTNPGNTIYF. The full variable domain, completed using reference TRBV7-2 and TRBJ1-3, is GAGVSQSPSNKVTEKGKDVELRCDPISGHTALYWYRQSLGQGLEFLIYFQGNSAPDKSGLPSDRFSAERTGGSVSTLTIQRTQQEDSAVYLCASSLARGQGQTNPGNTIYFGEGSWLTVV.

This chain connects TRBV6-6 to TRBJ2-2; maybe TRBD1 (6 bases). V lost 5 bases to trimming and J lost 5 bases, with 9 bases between them. Germline loops: CDR1 MNHNY, CDR2 SVGAGI (reference sequence). This CDR3 is built from 13 residues. The CDR3 loop reads CASSEQGTGELFF. CDR3 DNA: TGTGCCAGCAGTGAGCAGGGGACCGGGGAGCTGTTTTTT.

The V and J genes are TRBV6-5 and TRBJ1-2; 9 nucleotides agree with TRBD1. The CDR3 sequence is 13 residues long. V dropped 6 bases and J dropped 7; count of bases not matched to a gene: 6. Germline V gene sequence: CDR1 MNHEY, CDR2 SVGAGI. CDR3 region: CASSPGQGLGYTF. In DNA form, the CDR3 reads TGTGCCAGCAGCCCGGGACAGGGACTTGGCTACACCTTC.

This chain links TRBV11-2 with TRBJ1-3, with D perhaps TRBD1 (6 bases). V gave up 5 bases and J gave up 5 bases, with 13 bases separating them. The CDR3 totals 14 residues. The germline CDR1 and CDR2 sequences are SGHAT and FQNNGV. The CDR3 DNA follows: TGTGCCAGCAGCGCACAGGGAACCCGAAACACCATATATTTT. Translated: CASSAQGTRNTIYF.

This clone was detected once. This rearrangement joins TRBV30 to TRBJ1-2, with D possibly being TRBD1 (6 bases). The CDR3 runs 12 residues. The germline CDR1 and CDR2 sequences are GTSNPN and SVGIG (reference sequence). Trimming left V 3 bases short and J 5 bases short, with 10 bases between. The CDR3 DNA sequence: TGTGCCTGGAGAGGGACACCTTATGGCTACACCTTC. This encodes CAWRGTPYGYTF.

The chain has TRBV19 and TRBJ2-3; TRBD2 matches 16 bases. Germline trimming cut 3 bases from V and 8 bases from J; bases unmatched to any gene: 2. Germline CDR1 is LNHDA and CDR2 is SQIVND (reference sequence). This CDR3 has 15 residues. This chain's CDR3 is CASSMGLAGGATQYF. The CDR3 DNA follows: TGTGCCAGTAGTATGGGACTAGCGGGGGGGGCTACGCAGTATTTT.

The V call is TRBV5-4, the J call TRBJ2-7; TRBD1 is a possible D gene (5 bases). The germline V and J ends were trimmed by 1 base and 0 bases, with 11 bases remaining between them. Germline CDR1 and CDR2: SGHNT and YYREEE (reference sequence). This CDR3 has 15 residues. The CDR3 bases are TGTGCCAGCAGCTTGCAGGGTAACCCCTCCTACGAGCAGTACTTC. Its translation is CASSLQGNPSYEQYF. The full variable domain, with the rest looked up from reference TRBV5-4 and TRBJ2-7, is ETGVTQSPTHLIKTRGQQVTLRCSSQSGHNTVSWYQQALGQGPQFIFQYYREEENGRGNFPPRFSGLQFPNYSSELNVNALELDDSALYLCASSLQGNPSYEQYFGPGTRLTVT.

The V gene is TRBV5-1, the J gene TRBJ1-2; 7 bases are a match to TRBD1. The CDR3 sequence is 14 residues long. In germline, CDR1 is SGHRS, CDR2 YFSETQ. The junction had 3 bases not matched to a gene; V was cut back by 0 bases and J by 4 bases. DNA for the CDR3: TGCGCCAGCAGCTTGGGGGACAGAACCTATGGCTACACCTTC. It specifies CASSLGDRTYGYTF. The entire variable domain, with the rest obtained from reference TRBV5-1 and TRBJ1-2, is as follows: KAGVTQTPRYLIKTRGQQVTLSCSPISGHRSVSWYQQTPGQGLQFLFEYFSETQRNKGNFPGRFSGRQFSNSRSEMNVSTLELGDSALYLCASSLGDRTYGYTFGSGTRLTVV.

CDR3 sequence: CASGPWTEETQYF. The CDR3 region has the DNA TGTGCTAGTGGACCATGGACAGAAGAGACCCAGTACTTC. The chain carries TRBV12-5 and TRBJ2-5; possibly TRBD1 for D (6 bases). This CDR3 is built from 13 residues. CDR1 is LGHNT, CDR2 FRNRAP, per germline. Trimming took off 6 bases at V and 3 bases at J, with 11 bases between the two ends.

V is TRBV30 and J is TRBJ1-2, with D uncertain. This CDR3 spans 13 amino acids. The V end lost 3 bases, the J end lost 2 bases, and 10 bases lay between the germline ends. CDR1 and CDR2 (germline): GTSNPN, SVGIG (reference sequence). This CDR3 is CAWRRSRNYGYTF. The CDR3 bases are TGTGCCTGGAGGAGGTCTAGGAACTATGGCTACACCTTC.

This clone was counted a single time. This chain uses TRBV7-2 with TRBJ2-5, with TRBD1 matching over 7 bases. The DNA matches TRBJ2-7 better at its end, which makes the J call doubtful. Germline V gives CDR1 SGHTA, CDR2 FQGNSA. The CDR3 is made up of 14 amino acids. For the CDR3, the DNA is TGTGCCAGCAGCGTCAGACAGGGACCCTACGAGCAGTACTTC. Protein: CASSVRQGPYEQYF.

To note about this clone: This CDR3 is also generated by other DNA sequences in the sample. This rearrangement joins TRBV30 to TRBJ1-1; D uncertain. Germline loops: CDR1 GTSNPN, CDR2 SVGIG (reference sequence). Trimming shortened V by 3 bases and J by 3 bases, and 5 bases separated the two germline ends. There are 11 residues in the CDR3. The CDR3 protein is CAWRRDTEAFF. The CDR3 bases are TGTGCCTGGAGGCGGGACACTGAAGCTTTCTTT.

The chain carries TRBV29-1 and TRBJ1-1; TRBD1 might be the D (6 bases). V was shortened by 7 bases and J by 0 bases, with 21 bases between the two germline ends. The CDR3 contains 16 residues. CDR1 and CDR2 from the germline V gene are SQVTM and ANQGSEA. Here the CDR3 DNA reads TGCAGCGGAGCAGGGGTCTACGCAGAGGTGAACACTGAAGCTTTCTTT. Its protein is CSGAGVYAEVNTEAFF.

The chain couples TRBV6-4 to TRBJ2-2; 8 bases agree with TRBD2. CDR1 is MRHNA, CDR2 SNTAGT, per germline. The CDR3 has 16 amino acids. With V trimmed by 2 bases and J by 3 bases, 5 bases remained unmatched. CDR3 nucleotide sequence: TGTGCCAGCAGTGACCTCCCGGGGGGGGACACCGGGGAGCTGTTTTTT. It is translated as CASSDLPGGDTGELFF.

With respect to this clone: An end of the junction differs from the germline gene, which may be a read error. CDR3 DNA sequence: TGTACCAGCAGCCCCCTGGGGGGGGGCCTGGAGACCCAGTACTTC. This gives the protein CTSSPLGGGLETQYF. The chain carries TRBV5-4 and TRBJ2-5; a weak D match, TRBD2 (7 bases). The CDR3 length is 15 residues. In germline, CDR1 is SGHNT, CDR2 YYREEE (reference sequence).

This sequence joins TRBV6-1 and TRBJ1-1; 8 bases agree with TRBD1. From germline, CDR1 is MNHNS and CDR2 SASEGT. This CDR3 is built from 14 residues. The V and J ends lost 3 bases and 11 bases, in that order; junction bases with no gene match: 11. This CDR3 reads CASSDLGQGKSAFF. The CDR3 nucleotides are TGTGCCAGCAGTGACCTAGGACAGGGTAAATCTGCTTTCTTT.

This clone was detected once. The chain has TRBV6-5 and TRBJ2-2; 8 bases line up with TRBD1. Germline loops: CDR1 MNHEY, CDR2 SVGAGI. V shed 6 bases, J shed 4 bases, and the junction held 7 bases outside the gene matches. This CDR3 comprises 15 residues. The CDR3 region is CASSPTGVSTGELFF. The DNA of the CDR3 is TGTGCCAGCAGCCCGACAGGGGTTAGCACCGGGGAGCTGTTTTTT.

The V call is TRBV19, the J call TRBJ2-4; a possible D gene is TRBD1 (5 bases). Trimming left V 4 bases short and J 7 bases short, with 20 bases between. Looked up from germline, CDR1 is LNHDA and CDR2 is SQIVND (reference sequence). The CDR3 spans 16 residues. CDR3: CASSSPAGRSRNIQYF. CDR3 DNA sequence: TGTGCCAGTAGTAGCCCCGCAGGGCGATCACGCAACATTCAGTACTTC.

The chain couples TRBV20-1 to TRBJ2-3; D ambiguous. Trimming took off 3 bases at V and 6 bases at J, with 7 bases between the two ends. Per the germline V gene, CDR1 is DFQATT and CDR2 is SNEGSKA (reference sequence). The CDR3 has 11 amino acids. The CDR3 reads CSASSRDTQYF. The CDR3 nucleotides are TGCAGTGCTAGTAGCCGGGATACGCAGTATTTT.

J is TRBJ1-3 and V is TRBV5-3, with a weak D call TRBD1 (5 bases). TRBV5-3 is filed as an ORF, its function uncertain. V lost 7 bases to trimming and J lost 2 bases, with 10 bases between them. The CDR3 has 13 amino acids. The CDR3 reads CARRRVPGNTIYF. The CDR3 nucleotides read TGTGCCAGACGCAGGGTGCCTGGAAACACCATATATTTT.